Only a few counts were recorded for the clone carrying this T cell receptor (beta chain). Germline lookup yields CDR1 DFQATT and CDR2 SNEGSKA (reference sequence). The germline V and J ends were trimmed by 2 bases and 3 bases, with 17 bases remaining between them. CDR3 length: 16 residues. These data originate in a study of human T cells and chemical hapten exposure. At the level of the study: Alopecia areata, totalis or universalis was found in mostly female patients.

TCRdb used MiXCR to reprocess the RACE reads, holding one entry per CDR3 protein. The sample comprises 180,000 or so distinct CDR3 sequences, about 31% of which are singletons, and 2.9% rests with the top ten. Time point in this sample: pre-sensitization, week 0. The sample's treatment: therapeutic diphenylcyclopropenone sensitization with weekly scalp DPC. This rearrangement joins TRBV20-1 to TRBJ1-5, with D perhaps matching TRBD1 (6 bases). The TCR comes from a woman aged 25 to 45 with alopecia areata. Some clones in this sample may be carry-over from other donors' samples. Source: whole blood, taken in connection with sensitization to the hapten diphenylcyclopropenone (DPC). The CDR3 protein is CSARRPGGAVNQPQHF. The CDR3 DNA is TGCAGTGCTAGAAGACCGGGGGGGGCGGTCAATCAGCCCCAGCATTTT.